The TCR beta chain under discussion was sequenced for a study of cytomegalovirus exposure and HLA in healthy donors. This CDR3 has 15 residues. Germline CDR1 is SQVTM and CDR2 is ANQGSEA. Unmatched junction bases numbered 8, after V lost 5 bases and J lost 3 bases. Overall study findings and caveats: 87-base-pair reads could not separate some V segments, including TRBV6-2 and TRBV6-3. In a later analysis, common viral pathogens appeared linked to several of the most significant clusters. Cytomegalovirus association was assigned to about 150 TCR beta chains. Among immune exposure information, only CMV serostatus was available.

Concerning this clone: Its antigen is still unknown.

PCR used 60 Vbeta primers and 13 Jbeta primers. Libraries were prepared by immunoSEQ multiplex PCR; TCRdb keeps only in-frame clonotypes and omits some of them. The sample lists around 200,000 clones; 85% were seen once. The source material was PBMCs. This sequence originates from a woman between 45 and 65 years old in good health and CMV-seronegative. The V gene is TRBV29-1, the J gene TRBJ1-4; TRBD1 matches 8 bases. The CDR3 loop reads CSVSSGTGANEKLFF. The CDR3 DNA sequence: TGCAGCGTTTCCTCCGGGACAGGAGCTAATGAAAAACTGTTTTTT.